This section outlines one TCR beta chain sequence together with its context. Its antigen is not known. The V gene end was trimmed by 3 bases and the J gene end by 4 bases; junction bases not matched to a gene: 7. The germline V gene encodes CDR1 MDHEN and CDR2 SYDVKM. There are 17 residues in the CDR3. The sample comes from a study of T cell responses to AZD1222 COVID-19 vaccine. Assay used: immunoSEQ multiplex PCR; TCRdb lists only in-frame clones, some missing. The sample contains roughly 140,000 clones, 90% of which appear only once. Study results and limitations: White British ancestry dominated among donors, who included more females, and clonal diversity was possibly underestimated. Repertoire sampling occurred only after the peak T cell response. Unmutated regions of variants are reportedly targeted by nearly half of spike-specific TCRs.

V is TRBV28 and J is TRBJ2-2; 11 bases align to TRBD2. The sample here was peripheral blood, taken on day 0 of AZD1222 vaccination. This receptor was identified in an adult in good health. The CDR3 is CASSFVGLAGGTGELFF. Written as DNA, the CDR3 is TGTGCCAGCAGTTTTGTAGGACTAGCGGGCGGCACCGGGGAGCTGTTTTTT.